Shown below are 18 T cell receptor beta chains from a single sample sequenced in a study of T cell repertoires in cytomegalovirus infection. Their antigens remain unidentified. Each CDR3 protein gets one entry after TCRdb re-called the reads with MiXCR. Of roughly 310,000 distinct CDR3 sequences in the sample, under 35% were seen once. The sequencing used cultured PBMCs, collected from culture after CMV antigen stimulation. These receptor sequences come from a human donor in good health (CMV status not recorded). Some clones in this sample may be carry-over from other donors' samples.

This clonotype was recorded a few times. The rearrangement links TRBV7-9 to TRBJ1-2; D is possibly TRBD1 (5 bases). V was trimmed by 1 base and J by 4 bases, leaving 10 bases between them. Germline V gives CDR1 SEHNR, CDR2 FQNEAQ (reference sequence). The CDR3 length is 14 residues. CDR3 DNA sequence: TGTGCCAGCAGCTTAGACCGGGACTTCTATGGCTACACCTTC. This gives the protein CASSLDRDFYGYTF. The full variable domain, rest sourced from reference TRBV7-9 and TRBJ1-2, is DTGVSQNPRHKITKRGQNVTFRCDPISEHNRLYWYRQTLGQGPEFLTYFQNEAQLEKSRLLSDRFSAERPKGSFSTLEIQRTEQGDSAMYLCASSLDRDFYGYTFGSGTRLTVV.

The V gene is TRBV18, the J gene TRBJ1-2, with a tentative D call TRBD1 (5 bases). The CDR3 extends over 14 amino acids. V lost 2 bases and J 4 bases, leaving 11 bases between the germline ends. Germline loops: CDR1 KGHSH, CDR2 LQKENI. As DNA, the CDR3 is TGTGCCAGCTCACCATCGAGGGGCGGCTATGGCTACACCTTC. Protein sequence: CASSPSRGGYGYTF.

The CDR3: CASSSTRDSPLHF. The CDR3, as DNA: TGTGCCAGTAGCTCTACGAGGGATTCACCCCTCCACTTT. The rearrangement uses TRBV19 and TRBJ1-6; D is uncertain. CDR1 and CDR2 (germline): LNHDA, SQIVND (reference sequence). The CDR3 sequence is 13 residues long. The germline V and J ends were trimmed by 6 bases and 8 bases, with 11 bases remaining between them. Full variable domain (remainder filled in from reference TRBV19 and TRBJ1-6): DGGITQSPKYLFRKEGQNVTLSCEQNLNHDAMYWYRQDPGQGLRLIYYSQIVNDFQKGDIAEGYSVSREKKESFPLTVTSAQKNPTAFYLCASSSTRDSPLHFGNGTRLTVT.

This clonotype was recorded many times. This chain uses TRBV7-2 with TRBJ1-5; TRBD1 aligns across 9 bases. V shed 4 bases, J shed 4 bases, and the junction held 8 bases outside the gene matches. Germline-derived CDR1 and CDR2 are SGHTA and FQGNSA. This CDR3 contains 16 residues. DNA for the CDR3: TGTGCCAGCAGCTCCGATGGACAGGGGTGGAATCAGCCCCAGCATTTT. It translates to CASSSDGQGWNQPQHF.

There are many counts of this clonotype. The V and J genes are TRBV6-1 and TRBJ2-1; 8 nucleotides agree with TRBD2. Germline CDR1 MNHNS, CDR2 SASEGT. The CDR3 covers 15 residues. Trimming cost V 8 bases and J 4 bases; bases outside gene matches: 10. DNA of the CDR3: TGTGCCAGCCATAGCGGGACCGGTAGGTACAATGAGCAGTTCTTC. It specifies CASHSGTGRYNEQFF.

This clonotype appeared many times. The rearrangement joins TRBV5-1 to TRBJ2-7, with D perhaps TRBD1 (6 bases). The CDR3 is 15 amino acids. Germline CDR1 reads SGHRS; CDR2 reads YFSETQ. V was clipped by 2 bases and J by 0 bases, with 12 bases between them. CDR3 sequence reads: CASSFKQGPSYEQYF. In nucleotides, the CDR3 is TGCGCCAGCAGCTTTAAGCAGGGGCCCTCCTACGAGCAGTACTTC.

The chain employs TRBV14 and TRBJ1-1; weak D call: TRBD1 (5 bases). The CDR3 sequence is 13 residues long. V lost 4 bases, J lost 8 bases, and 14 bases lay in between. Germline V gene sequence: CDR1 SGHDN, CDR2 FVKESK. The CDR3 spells CASSRDFYREAFF. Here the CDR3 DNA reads TGTGCCAGCAGCCGGGACTTCTATCGGGAAGCTTTCTTT.

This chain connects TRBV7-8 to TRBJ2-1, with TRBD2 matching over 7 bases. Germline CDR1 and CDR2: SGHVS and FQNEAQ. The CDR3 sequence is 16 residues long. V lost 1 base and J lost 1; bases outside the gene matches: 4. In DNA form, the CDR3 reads TGTGCCAGCAGCTTAGTGTCGGGAGGTTCCTACAATGAGCAGTTCTTC. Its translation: CASSLVSGGSYNEQFF.

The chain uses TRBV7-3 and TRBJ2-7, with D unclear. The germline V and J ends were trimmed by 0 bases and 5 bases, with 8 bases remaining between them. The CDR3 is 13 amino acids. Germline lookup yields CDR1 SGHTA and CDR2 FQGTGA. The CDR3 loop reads CASSLTNDHEQYF. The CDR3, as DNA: TGTGCCAGCAGCTTAACCAACGACCACGAGCAGTACTTC.

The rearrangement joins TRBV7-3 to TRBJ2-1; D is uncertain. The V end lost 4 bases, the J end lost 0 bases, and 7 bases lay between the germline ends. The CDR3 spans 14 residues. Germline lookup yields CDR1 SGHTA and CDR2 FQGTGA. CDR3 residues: CASSSQLSYNEQFF. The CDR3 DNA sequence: TGTGCCAGCAGCTCCCAACTCTCCTACAATGAGCAGTTCTTC.

The CDR3 coding sequence is TGTGCCAGCAGAGTCGGGAACACCTTAGCCAAAAACATTCAGTACTTC. Amino acids: CASRVGNTLAKNIQYF. V usage is TRBV2 and J usage is TRBJ2-4, with D tentatively TRBD2 (5 bases). CDR1 and CDR2 from the germline V gene are SNHLY and FYNNEI. V lost 6 bases, J lost 0 bases, and 15 bases lay in between. The CDR3 totals 16 residues.

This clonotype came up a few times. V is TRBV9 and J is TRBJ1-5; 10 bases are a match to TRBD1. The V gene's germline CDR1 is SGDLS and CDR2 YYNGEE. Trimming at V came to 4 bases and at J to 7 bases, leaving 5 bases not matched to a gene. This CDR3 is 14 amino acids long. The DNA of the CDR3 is TGTGCCAGCAGCCCCGGGACAGGGGAGCAGCCCCAGCATTTT. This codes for CASSPGTGEQPQHF.

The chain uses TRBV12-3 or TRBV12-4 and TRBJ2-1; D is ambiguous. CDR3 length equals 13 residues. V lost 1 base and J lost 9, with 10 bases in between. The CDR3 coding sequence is TGTGCCAGCAGTTTAGGGCCCCAAGGTGAGCAGTTCTTC. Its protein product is CASSLGPQGEQFF.

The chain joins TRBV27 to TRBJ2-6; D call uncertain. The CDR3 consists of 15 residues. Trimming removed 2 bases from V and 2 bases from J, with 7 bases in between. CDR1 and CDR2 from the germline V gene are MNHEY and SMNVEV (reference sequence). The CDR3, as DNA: TGTGCCAGCAGTTTAAGCAGTCCTGGGGCCAACGTCCTGACTTTC. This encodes CASSLSSPGANVLTF.

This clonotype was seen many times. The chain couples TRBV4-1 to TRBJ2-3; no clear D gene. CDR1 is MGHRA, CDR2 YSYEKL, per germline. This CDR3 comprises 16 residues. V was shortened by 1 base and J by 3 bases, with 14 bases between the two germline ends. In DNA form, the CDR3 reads TGCGCCAGCAGCCAAGTCAATATGGGCCAAACAGATACGCAGTATTTT. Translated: CASSQVNMGQTDTQYF.

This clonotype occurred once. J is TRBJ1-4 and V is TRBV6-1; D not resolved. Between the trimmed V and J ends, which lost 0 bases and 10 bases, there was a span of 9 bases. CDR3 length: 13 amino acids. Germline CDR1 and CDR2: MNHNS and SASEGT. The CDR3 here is CASSEAGRRKLFF. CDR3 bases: TGTGCCAGCAGTGAAGCCGGTAGAAGAAAACTGTTTTTT.

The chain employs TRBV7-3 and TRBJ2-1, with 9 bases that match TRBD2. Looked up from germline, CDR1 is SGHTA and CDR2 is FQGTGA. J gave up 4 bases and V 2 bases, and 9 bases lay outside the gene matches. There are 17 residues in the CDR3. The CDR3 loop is CASSLGPGRGGYNEQFF. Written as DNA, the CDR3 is TGTGCCAGCAGCTTAGGGCCCGGGCGGGGGGGATACAATGAGCAGTTCTTC.

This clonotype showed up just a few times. CDR3 sequence (DNA): TGTGCCAGCAGCCAGGACAGGGGGCCCACAGATACGCAGTATTTT. Translating it yields CASSQDRGPTDTQYF. This chain uses TRBV5-4 with TRBJ2-3; 11 bases map to TRBD1. CDR1 is SGHNT and CDR2 is YYREEE in the germline V gene (reference sequence). CDR3 size: 15 residues. V lost 4 bases, J lost 2 bases, and 3 bases stayed unmatched.